Below are 31 T cell receptor beta chains sequenced from a single sample in a study of blood T cell repertoires in COVID-19. The method was immunoSEQ multiplex PCR; TCRdb's version includes in-frame clones alone and lacks a portion of them. The repertoire holds around 100,000 clones, 70% to 90% seen once, with 1.1% to 1.5% in the top ten. Sequences were obtained from peripheral blood. These receptors were collected from a man in his forties or fifties with acute or convalescent COVID-19.

V usage is TRBV18 and J usage is TRBJ2-2, with TRBD1 matching over 9 bases. Germline assignment: CDR1 KGHSH and CDR2 LQKENI. The CDR3 spans 15 residues. Trimming at V came to 6 bases and at J to 4 bases, leaving 6 bases not matched to a gene. The CDR3 loop reads CASSAQGASTGELFF. CDR3 nucleotides: TGTGCCAGCTCCGCACAGGGGGCCTCCACCGGGGAGCTGTTTTTT.

The rearrangement joins TRBV27 to TRBJ2-7; 11 bases are shared with TRBD2. CDR3 length equals 15 residues. Germline V gives CDR1 MNHEY, CDR2 SMNVEV (reference sequence). V was clipped by 6 bases and J by 2 bases; unmatched bases: 6. The CDR3 loop is CASRDGTSGAYEQYF. DNA of the CDR3: TGTGCCAGCAGGGATGGGACTAGCGGAGCCTACGAGCAGTACTTC.

The rearrangement joins TRBV5-1 to TRBJ2-2, with a possible D match to TRBD2 (6 bases). The CDR3 has 17 amino acids. Germline CDR1 reads SGHRS; CDR2 reads YFSETQ. The V gene lost 0 bases and the J gene lost 5 bases, with 17 bases spanning the gap. The DNA of the CDR3 is TGCGCCAGCAGCTTGGATGGTAGGCGGGAAGGGACCGGGGAGCTGTTTTTT. Amino acid sequence: CASSLDGRREGTGELFF.

The genes are TRBV7-9 and TRBJ1-2; TRBD1 matches at 7 bases. V was pared by 5 bases and J by 5 bases, with 11 bases of the junction left unmatched. Germline values: CDR1 SEHNR, CDR2 FQNEAQ (reference sequence). The CDR3 runs to 15 residues. The DNA for the CDR3 is TGTGCCAGCAGCCCACCTCAGGGGGTCCCGTATGGCTACACCTTC. Protein sequence: CASSPPQGVPYGYTF.

The V and J genes are TRBV7-2 and TRBJ2-1; 14 nucleotides align to TRBD2. In germline, CDR1 is SGHTA, CDR2 FQGNSA. J was trimmed by 7 bases and V by 6 bases; bases with no gene match: 5. This CDR3 region has 15 residues. The CDR3 sequence: CASSWTSGGPNEQFF. CDR3 coding DNA: TGTGCCAGCAGTTGGACTAGCGGGGGGCCGAATGAGCAGTTCTTC.

This chain links TRBV4-2 with TRBJ2-7; D is possibly TRBD1 (5 bases). This CDR3 is built from 14 residues. Germline assignment: CDR1 LGHNA and CDR2 YNFKEQ. The V end lost 0 bases, the J end lost 4 bases, and 10 bases lay between the germline ends. CDR3 in amino acids: CASSQETALYEQYF. The CDR3 DNA follows: TGTGCCAGCAGCCAAGAGACAGCTCTTTACGAGCAGTACTTC.

CDR3 sequence reads: CASSYAPRGANQPQHF. DNA of the CDR3: TGTGCCAGCAGTTACGCCCCCAGAGGAGCCAATCAGCCCCAGCATTTT. The genes are TRBV6-2 or TRBV6-3 and TRBJ1-5; D is unclear. CDR3 length: 16 amino acids. The V end was cut by 2 bases, the J end by 3 bases, with 14 bases between. From germline, CDR1 is MNHEY and CDR2 SVGEGT.

The chain combines TRBV28 with TRBJ1-5; tentative D call: TRBD1 (6 bases). Germline CDR1 is MDHEN and CDR2 is SYDVKM. V was pared by 3 bases and J by 4 bases, with 13 bases between. The length of the CDR3 is 15 residues. In DNA, the CDR3 is TGTGCCAGCAGTTTGGTGCTCACAGGGAATCAGCCCCAGCATTTT. This encodes CASSLVLTGNQPQHF.

This chain connects TRBV11-1 to TRBJ2-2; 9 bases agree with TRBD2. The germline gives CDR1 SGHAT, CDR2 FQDESV (reference sequence). With V trimmed by 5 bases and J by 7 bases, 11 bases remained unmatched. The CDR3 length is 16 residues. The CDR3 protein is CASSHTPGLAGGELFF. The CDR3 DNA sequence: TGTGCCAGCAGCCACACTCCGGGACTAGCAGGCGGGGAGCTGTTTTTT.

The chain recombines TRBV4-1 with TRBJ2-2, with TRBD2 identical over 8 bases. Germline CDR1 is MGHRA and CDR2 is YSYEKL. The CDR3 is 17 amino acids. The ends lost 1 base at V and 4 bases at J; junction bases unmatched: 8. DNA for the CDR3: TGCGCCAGCAGCCAAGTCAGCGGGAGCTACCTCACCGGGGAGCTGTTTTTT. It yields the protein CASSQVSGSYLTGELFF.

CDR3 region: CASSPPTGAGELFF. In DNA form, the CDR3 reads TGTGCCAGCAGTCCCCCTACAGGGGCCGGGGAGCTGTTTTTT. The rearrangement joins TRBV7-9 to TRBJ2-2, with 7 bases identical to TRBD1. Germline V gene lookup returns CDR1 SEHNR and CDR2 FQNEAQ (reference sequence). After removal of 6 bases from V and 6 bases from J, the junction contained 7 bases not matched to a gene. The CDR3 length is 14 residues.

The rearrangement links TRBV15 to TRBJ2-7, with D uncertain. Trimming took off 0 bases at V and 2 bases at J, with 11 bases between the two ends. This CDR3 comprises 15 residues. Germline CDR1 and CDR2: LNHNV and YYDKDF (reference sequence). The DNA for the CDR3 is TGTGCCACCAGCAGAGATTCCGCTAGTACCTACGAGCAGTACTTC. Its translation is CATSRDSASTYEQYF.

The rearrangement uses TRBV5-6 and TRBJ1-6; TRBD1 is a possible D gene (5 bases). The CDR3 totals 16 residues. V lost 0 bases and J 13 bases, leaving 20 bases between the germline ends. Germline lookup yields CDR1 SGHDT and CDR2 YYEEEE. The CDR3 protein is CASSLVDGQGKAPLHF. The DNA for the CDR3 is TGTGCCAGCAGCTTGGTGGATGGGCAGGGAAAAGCTCCCCTCCACTTT.

The chain combines TRBV2 with TRBJ2-1; D unclear. There are 14 residues in the CDR3. Germline-derived CDR1 and CDR2 are SNHLY and FYNNEI. Trimming stripped 10 bases from V and 0 bases from J, with 13 bases between. CDR3 DNA: TGTGCCATCACGGCGGCGAGCTCCTACAATGAGCAGTTCTTC. This translates into CAITAASSYNEQFF.

The chain uses TRBV7-9 and TRBJ2-2, with D possibly being TRBD1 (7 bases). CDR3 length: 16 amino acids. The germline V and J ends were trimmed by 2 bases and 5 bases, with 15 bases remaining between them. Germline V gene sequence: CDR1 SEHNR, CDR2 FQNEAQ (reference sequence). The CDR3 here is CASSLRRGLRTGELFF. As DNA, the CDR3 is TGTGCCAGCAGCTTAAGGAGGGGGCTTCGGACCGGGGAGCTGTTTTTT. The variable domain in full, completed from reference TRBV7-9 and TRBJ2-2, reads DTGVSQNPRHKITKRGQNVTFRCDPISEHNRLYWYRQTLGQGPEFLTYFQNEAQLEKSRLLSDRFSAERPKGSFSTLEIQRTEQGDSAMYLCASSLRRGLRTGELFFGEGSRLTVL.

V is TRBV4-3 and J is TRBJ2-3; D unresolved. The V gene's germline CDR1 is LGHNA and CDR2 YSLEER. This CDR3 is 13 amino acids long. With 4 bases removed from V and 6 bases from J, the gap between germline ends came to 11 bases. The CDR3 is CASSRLTADTQYF. As DNA, the CDR3 is TGCGCCAGCAGCCGCCTAACTGCGGATACGCAGTATTTT.

This rearrangement joins TRBV7-9 to TRBJ2-5; TRBD1 is a possible D gene (5 bases). Germline-derived CDR1 and CDR2 are SEHNR and FQNEAQ (reference sequence). The CDR3 has 15 amino acids. V was shortened by 2 bases and J by 1 base, with 11 bases between the two germline ends. The CDR3 coding sequence is TGTGCCAGCAGCTTATGGGTGGGGCCCCAAGAGACCCAGTACTTC. It codes for CASSLWVGPQETQYF.

Remarks on this clone: The sample holds other DNA sequences that translate to the same CDR3. This sequence joins TRBV2 and TRBJ2-3; D is unclear. Trimming cost V 6 bases and J 2 bases, with 3 bases left between them. This CDR3 is built from 11 residues. Per germline, CDR1 SNHLY and CDR2 FYNNEI. CDR3 in amino acids: CASSFTDTQYF. CDR3 DNA sequence: TGTGCCAGCAGCTTCACAGATACGCAGTATTTT.

CDR3 amino acids: CASSIAGVNSPLHF. CDR3 coding DNA: TGTGCCAGTAGTATAGCAGGGGTGAATTCACCCCTCCACTTT. The J gene is TRBJ1-6, the V gene TRBV19; maybe TRBD1 (6 bases). Trimming left V 1 base short and J 7 bases short, with 8 bases between. This CDR3 has 14 amino acids. Germline-derived CDR1 and CDR2 are LNHDA and SQIVND (reference sequence).

This clone showed up just once. The chain uses TRBV30 and TRBJ2-4, with 9 positions matching TRBD2. The germline CDR1 and CDR2 sequences are GTSNPN and SVGIG (reference sequence). V gave up 0 bases and J gave up 11 bases; unmatched junction bases: 14. The CDR3 is made up of 16 amino acids. Here the CDR3 DNA reads TGTGCCTGGAGTGTGATCTCTGGACTAGCGCCCTTCTTTCAGTACTTC. Amino acid sequence: CAWSVISGLAPFFQYF.

V gene TRBV27 combines with J gene TRBJ2-3, with 7 bases fitting TRBD2. V lost 3 bases and J lost 4; bases outside the gene matches: 7. Germline lookup yields CDR1 MNHEY and CDR2 SMNVEV (reference sequence). The CDR3 consists of 15 residues. DNA of the CDR3: TGTGCCAGCAGTTTGGGTGGGAGGGCATCAGATACGCAGTATTTT. It is translated as CASSLGGRASDTQYF.

The chain links TRBV7-2 to TRBJ2-1; 8 positions agree with TRBD1. Germline CDR1 SGHTA, CDR2 FQGNSA. V lost 3 bases, J lost 6 bases, and 1 base stayed unmatched. The CDR3 spans 13 residues. DNA of the CDR3: TGTGCCAGCAGCTTCGACAGGGGCAATGAGCAGTTCTTC. Protein: CASSFDRGNEQFF. Full variable domain (rest looked up from reference TRBV7-2 and TRBJ2-1): GAGVSQSPSNKVTEKGKDVELRCDPISGHTALYWYRQSLGQGLEFLIYFQGNSAPDKSGLPSDRFSAERTGGSVSTLTIQRTQQEDSAVYLCASSFDRGNEQFFGPGTRLTVL.

This clone was detected a few times. This chain connects TRBV15 to TRBJ2-5; 7 bases align to TRBD2. This CDR3 region has 17 residues. Trimming cost V 1 base and J 1 base; bases outside gene matches: 9. The germline gives CDR1 LNHNV, CDR2 YYDKDF (reference sequence). In nucleotides, the CDR3 is TGTGCCACCAGCAGAGGGGGAGCGGGATCCTTCCAAGAGACCCAGTACTTC. Its translation is CATSRGGAGSFQETQYF. Using reference TRBV15 and TRBJ2-5 for the parts outside the CDR3, the full variable domain is DAMVIQNPRYQVTQFGKPVTLSCSQTLNHNVMYWYQQKSSQAPKLLFHYYDKDFNNEADTPDNFQSRRPNTSFCFLDIRSPGLGDTAMYLCATSRGGAGSFQETQYFGPGTRLLVL.

About this clone: Sequence at one end of the junction differs from germline and may be a read error. The CDR3 nucleotides are TGTGCCAGCACCCAAACAGCGGTTAGCACAGATACGCAGTATTTT. Protein sequence: CASTQTAVSTDTQYF. The chain joins TRBV4-2 to TRBJ2-3; D might be TRBD2 (5 bases). CDR1 and CDR2 (germline): LGHNA, YNFKEQ. This CDR3 is 15 amino acids long.

The chain recombines TRBV19 with TRBJ1-3; the match to TRBD1 covers 9 bases. Germline lookup yields CDR1 LNHDA and CDR2 SQIVND (reference sequence). The CDR3 consists of 14 residues. V lost 6 bases to trimming and J lost 5 bases; unmatched junction nucleotides: 5. The CDR3 DNA reads as TGTGCCAGTAGCCCCGGGACAGGGAGAAACACCATATATTTT. Translating it yields CASSPGTGRNTIYF.

The chain links TRBV9 to TRBJ2-1, with 11 bases matching TRBD2. Germline V CDR1 and CDR2: SGDLS, YYNGEE. The J segment lost 8 bases and the V segment lost 0 bases, leaving 4 bases of the junction unmatched. The CDR3 is made up of 15 amino acids. CDR3 sequence (DNA): TGTGCCAGCAGCGTAGTACTAGCGGGAGTGGATGAGCAGTTCTTC. Amino acids: CASSVVLAGVDEQFF.

V gene TRBV6-5 combines with J gene TRBJ1-1, with TRBD1 as a possible D gene (5 bases). This CDR3 spans 12 amino acids. Germline V gene sequence: CDR1 MNHEY, CDR2 SVGAGI. The V end lost 6 bases, the J end lost 5 bases, and 10 bases lay between the germline ends. CDR3 sequence (DNA): TGTGCCAGCAGAGTGACAGAGACTGAAGCTTTCTTT. Translation gives CASRVTETEAFF.

The genes are TRBV9 and TRBJ2-5; 8 bases match TRBD2. Per germline, CDR1 SGDLS and CDR2 YYNGEE. The CDR3 loop spans 14 amino acids. After removal of 0 bases from V and 2 bases from J, the junction contained 0 bases not matched to a gene. CDR3 sequence (DNA): TGTGCCAGCAGCGTAGCTAGCGGGCAAGAGACCCAGTACTTC. Its translation is CASSVASGQETQYF.

This chain links TRBV6-2 or TRBV6-3 with TRBJ1-2; D not certain. CDR1 and CDR2 from the germline V gene are MNHEY and SVGEGT. The V end was cut by 0 bases, the J end by 4 bases, with 15 bases between. The CDR3 has 16 amino acids. The CDR3 nucleotides read TGTGCCAGCAGTTACTCCACGAGGCGGGCCCTCTATGGCTACACCTTC. Protein: CASSYSTRRALYGYTF.

As for this clone: Additional DNA sequences in this sample encode the identical CDR3. The chain joins TRBV7-8 to TRBJ2-7; 7 bases map to TRBD2. Germline values: CDR1 SGHVS, CDR2 FQNEAQ. The V gene end was trimmed by 4 bases and the J gene end by 0 bases; junction bases not matched to a gene: 6. The CDR3 has 15 amino acids. The CDR3 region is CASSSLAVSSYEQYF. CDR3 DNA: TGTGCCAGCAGCTCCCTAGCGGTTAGCTCCTACGAGCAGTACTTC.

The genes are TRBV30 and TRBJ2-1; weak D call: TRBD1 (5 bases). There are 14 residues in the CDR3. V lost 3 bases and J 2 bases, leaving 11 bases between the germline ends. Germline CDR1 reads GTSNPN; CDR2 reads SVGIG (reference sequence). CDR3 in DNA: TGTGCCTGGAGCAAGGCAGGGACCTACAATGAGCAGTTCTTC. Protein: CAWSKAGTYNEQFF. Filled out from reference TRBV30 and TRBJ2-1, the complete variable domain reads SQTIHQWPATLVQPVGSPLSLECTVEGTSNPNLYWYRQAAGRGLQLLFYSVGIGQISSEVPQNLSASRPQDRQFILSSKKLLLSDSGFYLCAWSKAGTYNEQFFGPGTRLTVL.